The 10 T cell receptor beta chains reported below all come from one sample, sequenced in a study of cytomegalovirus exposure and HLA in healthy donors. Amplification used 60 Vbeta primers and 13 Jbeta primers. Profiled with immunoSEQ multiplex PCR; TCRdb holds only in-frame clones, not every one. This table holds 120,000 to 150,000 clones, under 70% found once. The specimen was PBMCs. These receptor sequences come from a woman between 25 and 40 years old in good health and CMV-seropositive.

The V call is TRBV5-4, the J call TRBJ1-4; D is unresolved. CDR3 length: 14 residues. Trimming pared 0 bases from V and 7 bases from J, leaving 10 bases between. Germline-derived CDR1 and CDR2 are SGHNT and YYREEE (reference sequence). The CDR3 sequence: CASSLGSSGEKLFF. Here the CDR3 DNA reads TGTGCCAGCAGCTTGGGGTCTAGCGGTGAAAAACTGTTTTTT.

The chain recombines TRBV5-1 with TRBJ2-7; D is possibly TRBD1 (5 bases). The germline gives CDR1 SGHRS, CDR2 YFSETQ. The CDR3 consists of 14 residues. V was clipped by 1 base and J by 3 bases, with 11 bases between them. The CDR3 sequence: CASSLFTGNYEQYF. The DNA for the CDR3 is TGCGCCAGCAGCTTGTTCACAGGTAACTACGAGCAGTACTTC.

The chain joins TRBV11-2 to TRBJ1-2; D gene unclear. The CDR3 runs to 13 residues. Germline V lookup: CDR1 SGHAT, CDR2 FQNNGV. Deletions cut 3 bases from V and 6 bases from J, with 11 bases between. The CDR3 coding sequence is TGTGCCAGCAGCTTGGGTCGTGGAGATGGCTACACCTTC. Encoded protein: CASSLGRGDGYTF.

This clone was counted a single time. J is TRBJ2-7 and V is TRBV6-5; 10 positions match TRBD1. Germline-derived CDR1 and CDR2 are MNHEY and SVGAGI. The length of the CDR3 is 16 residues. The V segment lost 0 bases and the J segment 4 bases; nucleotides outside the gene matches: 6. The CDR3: CASSYSPLGQGYEQYF. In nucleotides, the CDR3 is TGTGCCAGCAGTTACTCGCCCCTGGGACAGGGGTACGAGCAGTACTTC.

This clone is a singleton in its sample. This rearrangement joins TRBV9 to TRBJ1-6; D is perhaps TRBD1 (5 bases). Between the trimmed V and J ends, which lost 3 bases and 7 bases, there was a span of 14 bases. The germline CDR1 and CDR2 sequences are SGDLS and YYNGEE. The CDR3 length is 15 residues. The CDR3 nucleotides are TGTGCCAGCAGCGCCGGCGTTGGGGGGAATTCACCCCTCCACTTT. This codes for CASSAGVGGNSPLHF. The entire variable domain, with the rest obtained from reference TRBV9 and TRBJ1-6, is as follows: DSGVTQTPKHLITATGQRVTLRCSPRSGDLSVYWYQQSLDQGLQFLIQYYNGEERAKGNILERFSAQQFPDLHSELNLSSLELGDSALYFCASSAGVGGNSPLHFGNGTRLTVT.

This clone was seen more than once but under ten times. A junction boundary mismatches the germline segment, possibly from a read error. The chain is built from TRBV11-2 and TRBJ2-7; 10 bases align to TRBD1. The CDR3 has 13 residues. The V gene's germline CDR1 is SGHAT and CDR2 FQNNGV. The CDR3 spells CASSLTQGTGAPF. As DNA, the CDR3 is TGTGCCAGCAGCTTGACCCAGGGGACAGGGGCTCCCTTC.

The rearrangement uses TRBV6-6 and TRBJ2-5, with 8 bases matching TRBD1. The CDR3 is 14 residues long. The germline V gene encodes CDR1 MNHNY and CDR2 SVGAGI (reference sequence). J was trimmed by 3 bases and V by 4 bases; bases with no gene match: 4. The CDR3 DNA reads TGTGCCAGCAGTTCACTGGACAGGGAAGAGACCCAGTACTTC. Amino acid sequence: CASSSLDREETQYF.

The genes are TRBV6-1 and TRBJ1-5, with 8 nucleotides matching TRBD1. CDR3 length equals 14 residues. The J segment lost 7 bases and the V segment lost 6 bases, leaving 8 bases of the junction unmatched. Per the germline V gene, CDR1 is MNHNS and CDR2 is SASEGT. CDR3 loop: CASRRQGSGQPQHF. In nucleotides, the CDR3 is TGTGCCAGCAGGAGACAGGGGAGTGGGCAGCCCCAGCATTTT.

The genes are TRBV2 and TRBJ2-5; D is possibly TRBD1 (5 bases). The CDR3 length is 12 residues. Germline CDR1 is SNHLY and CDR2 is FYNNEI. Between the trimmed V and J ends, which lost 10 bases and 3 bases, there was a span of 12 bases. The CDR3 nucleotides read TGTGCCACCAAGACAGACGAAGAGACCCAGTACTTC. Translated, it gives CATKTDEETQYF.

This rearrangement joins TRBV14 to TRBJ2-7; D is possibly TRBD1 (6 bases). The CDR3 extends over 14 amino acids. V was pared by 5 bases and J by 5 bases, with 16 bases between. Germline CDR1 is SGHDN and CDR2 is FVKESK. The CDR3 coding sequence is TGTGCCAGCAGCTCCCTCCAGGACAGTGACGAGCAGTACTTC. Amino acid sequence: CASSSLQDSDEQYF.